This TCR beta chain was found in a study of cytomegalovirus exposure and HLA in healthy donors. General study results and limits: Later on, an analysis found that several of the most significant clusters appeared to be linked to common viral pathogens, which included parvovirus B19.

The CDR3 is made up of 14 amino acids. The germline CDR1 and CDR2 sequences are LNHDA and SQIVND (reference sequence). The ends lost 9 bases at V and 6 bases at J; junction bases unmatched: 6. Primers included in the PCR were 60 Vbeta and 13 Jbeta primers. Produced via immunoSEQ multiplex PCR; TCRdb's table is partial and in-frame only. The sample comprises roughly 120,000 clones, more than 60% of which are singletons, and about 13% rests with the top ten. To note about this clone: Its target is unknown.

The specimen sequenced was PBMCs. The TCR was taken from a woman in her sixties in good health and CMV-seropositive. The genes are TRBV19 and TRBJ2-1; 12 nucleotides line up with TRBD2. The CDR3 sequence: CASLAGGRTNEQFF. The DNA for the CDR3 is TGTGCCAGCCTAGCGGGGGGGAGGACCAATGAGCAGTTCTTC.